This TCR beta chain was captured by sequencing in a study of cytomegalovirus exposure and HLA in healthy donors. The study's findings and limits: In a later analysis, across HLA loci, associated TCR counts were highest for DRB1, lowest for HLA-C.

V was pared by 0 bases and J by 1 base, with 7 bases between. CDR1 is SGHRS, CDR2 YFSETQ, per germline. The CDR3 covers 14 residues. Healthy bone marrow donors supplied every sample. For this clone: Its antigen remains unknown.

PCR amplification relied on 60 Vbeta primers (plus 13 Jbeta primers). The data were produced by immunoSEQ multiplex PCR, yet TCRdb's version contains in-frame clones alone and is incomplete. The sample shows some 150,000 clones, 64% of them seen only once. The sequencing input was PBMCs. J is TRBJ2-5 and V is TRBV5-1; maybe TRBD1 (5 bases). The clonotype comes from a woman aged 25-40 years in good health and CMV-seropositive. CDR3 DNA sequence: TGCGCCAGCAGCTTGGATAGGGGCCAAGAGACCCAGTACTTC. Protein product: CASSLDRGQETQYF. Combining the CDR3 with reference TRBV5-1 and TRBJ2-5 gives the whole variable domain KAGVTQTPRYLIKTRGQQVTLSCSPISGHRSVSWYQQTPGQGLQFLFEYFSETQRNKGNFPGRFSGRQFSNSRSEMNVSTLELGDSALYLCASSLDRGQETQYFGPGTRLLVL.